These 18 T cell receptor beta chains were all obtained from the same sample, sequenced in a study of T cells after yellow fever vaccination. One entry per CDR3 protein results from TCRdb running MiXCR on the 5' RACE reads. The sample records around 300,000 distinct CDR3 sequences, 3.5% to 4.5% being singletons. The sequenced sample was PBMCs, obtained 15 days after the yellow fever booster vaccination. The receptor source for this set is a man aged 18 to 30 who received the YFV17D yellow fever vaccine.

This clonotype was counted between two and nine times. J is TRBJ2-2 and V is TRBV7-2, with TRBD2 matching over 12 bases. Germline V gene sequence: CDR1 SGHTA, CDR2 FQGNSA. The CDR3 extends over 18 amino acids. V gave up 1 base and J gave up 0 bases; unmatched junction bases: 3. The CDR3 DNA follows: TGTGCCAGCAGCTTAGGACTAGCGGGGGCCGCGAACACCGGGGAGCTGTTTTTT. Protein product: CASSLGLAGAANTGELFF. Variable domain in full (rest from reference TRBV7-2 and TRBJ2-2): GAGVSQSPSNKVTEKGKDVELRCDPISGHTALYWYRQSLGQGLEFLIYFQGNSAPDKSGLPSDRFSAERTGGSVSTLTIQRTQQEDSAVYLCASSLGLAGAANTGELFFGEGSRLTVL.

V gene TRBV29-1 combines with J gene TRBJ2-5; D possibly corresponds to TRBD2 (5 bases). Germline CDR1 reads SQVTM; CDR2 reads ANQGSEA. The CDR3 runs 15 residues. Trimming left V 2 bases short and J 3 bases short, with 16 bases between. The chain's CDR3 is CSVERTDEAEETQYF. The CDR3 nucleotides read TGCAGCGTTGAAAGGACTGACGAGGCTGAAGAGACCCAGTACTTC. The entire variable domain, with the rest obtained from reference TRBV29-1 and TRBJ2-5, is as follows: SAVISQKPSRDICQRGTSLTIQCQVDSQVTMMFWYRQQPGQSLTLIATANQGSEATYESGFVIDKFPISRPNLTFSTLTVSNMSPEDSSIYLCSVERTDEAEETQYFGPGTRLLVL.

The sample holds many counts of this clonotype. The chain joins TRBV5-1 to TRBJ2-7, with a weak D call TRBD1 (5 bases). CDR1 and CDR2 from the germline V gene are SGHRS and YFSETQ. This CDR3 is 14 amino acids long. With 0 bases removed from V and 3 bases from J, the gap between germline ends came to 10 bases. DNA of the CDR3: TGCGCCAGCAGCTTGGAGGGGTTCGGCTACGAGCAGTACTTC. Translation: CASSLEGFGYEQYF.

This chain uses TRBV2 with TRBJ2-5; D remains ambiguous. Looked up from germline, CDR1 is SNHLY and CDR2 is FYNNEI. The CDR3 is made up of 15 amino acids. Trimming took 0 bases from V and 5 from J, leaving 13 bases between them. For the CDR3, the DNA is TGTGCCAGCAGTGAAGCGCTTCCAAGCAGGGAGACCCAGTACTTC. The encoded protein is CASSEALPSRETQYF.

This clonotype occurred many times. This chain links TRBV7-9 with TRBJ2-7; TRBD1 matches 10 bases. CDR1 and CDR2 (germline): SEHNR, FQNEAQ (reference sequence). The CDR3 extends over 16 amino acids. The V gene end was trimmed by 7 bases and the J gene end by 1 base; junction bases not matched to a gene: 10. CDR3 sequence (DNA): TGTGCCAGCACCACCGAGGGGACAGGGGATTCCTACGAGCAGTACGTC. Residues: CASTTEGTGDSYEQYV.

Ten or more counts support this clonotype. This chain joins TRBV5-1 and TRBJ2-2; D remains unclear. Trimming removed 1 base from V and 0 bases from J, with 10 bases in between. This CDR3 is built from 16 residues. Germline V gene data show CDR1 as SGHRS and CDR2 as YFSETQ. The CDR3 spells CASSLNSQANTGELFF. In DNA form, the CDR3 reads TGCGCCAGCAGCTTGAATTCCCAGGCGAACACCGGGGAGCTGTTTTTT.

The table lists this clonotype with many counts. This chain uses TRBV5-1 with TRBJ2-7, with a possible D match to TRBD2 (5 bases). V was shortened by 2 bases and J by 6 bases, with 12 bases between the two germline ends. The germline V gene has CDR1 SGHRS and CDR2 YFSETQ. The CDR3 runs to 13 residues. The CDR3 DNA follows: TGCGCCAGCAGCTTTGGAGCGGTCCCCGAGCAGTACTTC. Its translation is CASSFGAVPEQYF.

This clonotype was seen many times. The chain is built from TRBV6-6 and TRBJ1-1; 10 positions match TRBD1. V was clipped by 7 bases and J by 3 bases; unmatched bases: 14. CDR3 length equals 17 residues. From germline, CDR1 is MNHNY and CDR2 SVGAGI (reference sequence). The CDR3 protein is CASNLGQGPPVDTEAFF. The DNA for the CDR3 is TGTGCCAGCAACCTGGGACAGGGGCCCCCTGTTGACACTGAAGCTTTCTTT.

This clonotype has a count of ten or more. CDR3 nucleotide sequence: TGCGCCAGCAGCTTCCAGGGAGAGTCTAATGAAAAACTGTTTTTT. Amino acid sequence: CASSFQGESNEKLFF. The chain employs TRBV5-1 and TRBJ1-4; the D gene is possibly TRBD1 (5 bases). CDR3 length: 15 amino acids. Germline CDR1 and CDR2: SGHRS and YFSETQ. Trimming shortened V by 2 bases and J by 3 bases, and 11 bases separated the two germline ends.

This clonotype was detected many times. This sequence joins TRBV5-1 and TRBJ2-5; weak D call: TRBD2 (5 bases). Germline V gene data show CDR1 as SGHRS and CDR2 as YFSETQ. Trimming shortened V by 2 bases and J by 3 bases, and 11 bases separated the two germline ends. The CDR3 is 14 residues long. The CDR3 region is CASSFREPKETQYF. DNA for the CDR3: TGCGCCAGCAGCTTCCGGGAACCAAAAGAGACCCAGTACTTC.

The sample holds a few counts of this clonotype. The V gene is TRBV20-1, the J gene TRBJ2-5, with 11 bases aligning to TRBD1. From germline, CDR1 is DFQATT and CDR2 SNEGSKA (reference sequence). Trimming cost V 1 base and J 5 bases; bases outside gene matches: 15. This CDR3 has 18 residues. The CDR3 loop is CSARVGGTGGSWRETQYF. In DNA form, the CDR3 reads TGCAGTGCTAGAGTGGGCGGGACAGGGGGAAGCTGGCGGGAGACCCAGTACTTC.

The chain is built from TRBV6-2 or TRBV6-3 and TRBJ2-7; 9 nucleotides line up with TRBD2. The V gene end was trimmed by 4 bases and the J gene end by 3 bases; junction bases not matched to a gene: 4. Germline values: CDR1 MNHEY, CDR2 SVGEGT. The CDR3 is made up of 14 amino acids. CDR3 loop: CASSLGGGDYEQYV. The DNA of the CDR3 is TGTGCCAGCAGTTTGGGCGGGGGGGACTACGAGCAGTACGTC.

The chain employs TRBV7-9 and TRBJ2-1, with TRBD2 matching 9 bases. Germline V CDR1 and CDR2: SEHNR, FQNEAQ (reference sequence). This CDR3 comprises 16 residues. Trimming took 4 bases from V and 8 from J; bases not matched to a gene: 12. The CDR3 nucleotides are TGTGCCAGCAGCTCCCCCAGCGGGGGGCCCCCTCATGAGCAGTTCTTC. It specifies CASSSPSGGPPHEQFF.

This clonotype appeared many times. V is TRBV29-1 and J is TRBJ1-6; 7 bases fit TRBD1. This CDR3 comprises 13 residues. The V segment lost 5 bases and the J segment 8 bases; nucleotides outside the gene matches: 6. Germline CDR1 SQVTM, CDR2 ANQGSEA. The CDR3 here is CSVMTGIDSPLHF. In DNA, the CDR3 is TGCAGCGTTATGACAGGGATCGATTCACCCCTCCACTTT. Full variable domain (remainder filled in from reference TRBV29-1 and TRBJ1-6): SAVISQKPSRDICQRGTSLTIQCQVDSQVTMMFWYRQQPGQSLTLIATANQGSEATYESGFVIDKFPISRPNLTFSTLTVSNMSPEDSSIYLCSVMTGIDSPLHFGNGTRLTVT.

This clonotype was recorded a few times. The junction departs from germline at one end; a sequencing error may be responsible. The chain employs TRBV12-3 or TRBV12-4 and TRBJ2-1, with TRBD1 matching 7 bases. The CDR3 has 14 residues. The CDR3 region has the DNA TGTGCCAGCAGTAAACAGGGGCCCTACTATGAGCAGTTCTTC. It codes for CASSKQGPYYEQFF.

This clonotype was seen many times. The chain employs TRBV7-2 and TRBJ2-7; D is unclear. The CDR3 covers 15 residues. The V gene's germline CDR1 is SGHTA and CDR2 FQGNSA. Trimming removed 1 base from V and 0 bases from J, with 10 bases in between. The CDR3 region is CASSLDPIYSYEQYF. In DNA, the CDR3 is TGTGCCAGCAGCTTAGACCCGATCTACTCCTACGAGCAGTACTTC.

This clonotype was seen at least ten times. This rearrangement joins TRBV5-1 to TRBJ2-2; TRBD1 or TRBD2 may be the D gene (5 bases each). Trimming left V 10 bases short and J 1 base short, with 14 bases between. Germline values: CDR1 SGHRS, CDR2 YFSETQ. CDR3 length: 14 residues. CDR3 sequence (DNA): TGCGCCTCCGCCGGGGCCCTGAACACCGGGGAGCTGTTTTTT. It encodes CASAGALNTGELFF.

This chain uses TRBV27 with TRBJ2-3; tentative D call: TRBD2 (5 bases). Trimming took 0 bases from V and 3 from J, leaving 10 bases between them. The CDR3 runs 15 residues. From germline, CDR1 is MNHEY and CDR2 SMNVEV (reference sequence). The CDR3 is CASSLSVKRTDTQYF. The CDR3 DNA reads TGTGCCAGCAGTTTATCAGTAAAGCGGACAGATACGCAGTATTTT.